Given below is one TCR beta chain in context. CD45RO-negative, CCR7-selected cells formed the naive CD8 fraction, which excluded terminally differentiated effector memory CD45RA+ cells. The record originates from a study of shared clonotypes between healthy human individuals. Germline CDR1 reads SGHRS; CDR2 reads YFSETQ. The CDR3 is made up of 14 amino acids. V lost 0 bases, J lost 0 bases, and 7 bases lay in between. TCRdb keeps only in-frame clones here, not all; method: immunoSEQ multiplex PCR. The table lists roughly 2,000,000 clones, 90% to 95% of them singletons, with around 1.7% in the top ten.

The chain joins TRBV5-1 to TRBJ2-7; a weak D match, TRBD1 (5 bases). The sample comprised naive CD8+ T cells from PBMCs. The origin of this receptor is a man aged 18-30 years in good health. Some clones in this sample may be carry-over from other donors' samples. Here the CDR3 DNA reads TGCGCCAGCAGCTTGGAGGGGAACTCCTACGAGCAGTACTTC. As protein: CASSLEGNSYEQYF.